The 25 T cell receptor beta chains reported below all come from one sample, sequenced in a study of T-cell memory formation after mild COVID-19. TCRdb used MiXCR to reprocess the 5' RACE reads, holding one entry per CDR3 protein. The repertoire holds around 300,000 distinct CDR3 sequences, with about 13% as singletons. Sequencing was performed on PBMCs or a T cell subset sorted from them (not recorded which). These receptors all come from a man between 18 and 29 years old who had mild COVID-19 (a few samples of this study predate the infection). Cell type and time point are not known.

In this sample, this clonotype turned up a few times. V usage is TRBV19 and J usage is TRBJ2-7; TRBD2 might be the D (6 bases). The CDR3 is 13 amino acids. V lost 1 base, J lost 4 bases, and 8 bases lay in between. The V gene's germline CDR1 is LNHDA and CDR2 SQIVND (reference sequence). This CDR3 reads CASSIARGYEQYF. The CDR3 coding sequence is TGTGCCAGTAGTATAGCCCGGGGGTACGAGCAGTACTTC. Together with reference TRBV19 and TRBJ2-7, the CDR3 gives the full variable domain: DGGITQSPKYLFRKEGQNVTLSCEQNLNHDAMYWYRQDPGQGLRLIYYSQIVNDFQKGDIAEGYSVSREKKESFPLTVTSAQKNPTAFYLCASSIARGYEQYFGPGTRLTVT.

The chain carries TRBV20-1 and TRBJ2-2; D may be TRBD2 (5 bases). Germline V gene data show CDR1 as DFQATT and CDR2 as SNEGSKA (reference sequence). The CDR3 runs 12 residues. V was trimmed by 3 bases and J by 3 bases, leaving 5 bases between them. CDR3 protein: CSARRDTGELFF. The CDR3 DNA sequence: TGCAGTGCTAGGAGGGACACCGGGGAGCTGTTTTTT.

The rearrangement uses TRBV28 and TRBJ2-2; possible D gene TRBD1, 5 bases. The length of the CDR3 is 13 residues. Germline lookup yields CDR1 MDHEN and CDR2 SYDVKM. CDR3: CAGAGTNTGELFF. DNA of the CDR3: TGTGCTGGGGCAGGGACGAACACCGGGGAGCTGTTTTTT.

This clonotype came up a few times. This chain uses TRBV3-1 with TRBJ2-5, with 7 bases matching TRBD2. Germline CDR1 reads LGHDT; CDR2 reads YNNKEL (reference sequence). J gave up 0 bases and V 4 bases, and 5 bases lay outside the gene matches. This CDR3 is built from 15 residues. The CDR3 nucleotides are TGTGCCAGCAGCCCACCACTAGCGCACCAAGAGACCCAGTACTTC. Translated: CASSPPLAHQETQYF.

The gene calls are TRBV29-1 and TRBJ2-3; D assignment may be TRBD1 or TRBD2 (6 bases each). The CDR3 is 15 residues long. CDR1 is SQVTM and CDR2 is ANQGSEA in the germline V gene. The germline V and J ends were trimmed by 7 bases and 1 base, with 18 bases remaining between them. The CDR3 DNA sequence: TGCAGCGCCGGGGGACGGGGGCATGGCACAGATACGCAGTATTTT. This sequence encodes CSAGGRGHGTDTQYF.

The genes are TRBV15 and TRBJ1-5, with D maybe TRBD1 (5 bases). From germline, CDR1 is LNHNV and CDR2 YYDKDF (reference sequence). This CDR3 comprises 14 residues. Trimming shortened V by 4 bases and J by 9 bases, and 16 bases separated the two germline ends. DNA for the CDR3: TGTGCCACCAGCACCGAGGGACGATCGTTGCCCCAGCATTTT. Residues: CATSTEGRSLPQHF.

This clonotype was detected only a few times. This chain's CDR3 is CASRPRQGTSVYGYTF. The CDR3, as DNA: TGTGCCAGCAGGCCTAGACAGGGAACCAGCGTTTATGGCTACACCTTC. V is TRBV12-3 or TRBV12-4 and J is TRBJ1-2; TRBD1 agrees at 7 bases. The junction had 15 bases not matched to a gene; V was cut back by 6 bases and J by 5 bases. This CDR3 spans 16 amino acids.

CDR3 amino acids: CASSSTGSVQPQHF. Written as DNA, the CDR3 is TGTGCCAGCAGCTCGACAGGGTCCGTTCAGCCCCAGCATTTT. The rearrangement joins TRBV7-9 to TRBJ1-5; 7 bases line up with TRBD1. This CDR3 is 14 amino acids long. The germline gives CDR1 SEHNR, CDR2 FQNEAQ (reference sequence). V lost 4 bases and J lost 6; bases outside the gene matches: 6.

In its sample, this clonotype was seen many times. The chain links TRBV7-9 to TRBJ2-3; weak D call: TRBD2 (6 bases). Germline V gives CDR1 SEHNR, CDR2 FQNEAQ (reference sequence). V lost 4 bases, J lost 4 bases, and 12 bases lay in between. There are 14 residues in the CDR3. CDR3 in amino acids: CASSSSGPADTQYF. The CDR3 DNA follows: TGTGCCAGCAGCTCCAGCGGGCCCGCAGATACGCAGTATTTT. Full variable domain (rest looked up from reference TRBV7-9 and TRBJ2-3): DTGVSQNPRHKITKRGQNVTFRCDPISEHNRLYWYRQTLGQGPEFLTYFQNEAQLEKSRLLSDRFSAERPKGSFSTLEIQRTEQGDSAMYLCASSSSGPADTQYFGPGTRLTVL.

This clonotype turned up a few times. The chain's CDR3 is CASSQDRNQPQHF. CDR3 sequence (DNA): TGTGCCAGCAGCCAAGATCGCAATCAGCCCCAGCATTTT. The rearrangement joins TRBV3-1 to TRBJ1-5; D remains unclear. The germline V gene encodes CDR1 LGHDT and CDR2 YNNKEL (reference sequence). The CDR3 length is 13 residues. The ends were cut back, 0 bases at V and 2 bases at J, with 2 bases in the middle. The variable domain in full, completed from reference TRBV3-1 and TRBJ1-5, reads DTAVSQTPKYLVTQMGNDKSIKCEQNLGHDTMYWYKQDSKKFLKIMFSYNNKELIINETVPNRFSPKSPDKAHLNLHINSLELGDSAVYFCASSQDRNQPQHFGDGTRLSIL.

The rearrangement uses TRBV28 and TRBJ1-2; D ambiguous. V was shortened by 2 bases and J by 1 base, with 8 bases between the two germline ends. The CDR3 is 14 residues long. The germline CDR1 and CDR2 sequences are MDHEN and SYDVKM. The CDR3 region has the DNA TGTGCCAGCAGTTTAATCACCATTAACTATGGCTACACCTTC. This translates into CASSLITINYGYTF.

This chain connects TRBV5-1 to TRBJ2-1, with 11 bases aligning to TRBD2. With 4 bases clipped from V and 7 bases from J, the junction kept 4 bases outside the gene matches. Germline assignment: CDR1 SGHRS and CDR2 YFSETQ. This CDR3 is built from 14 residues. CDR3: CASSALAGGNEQFF. The CDR3 DNA reads TGCGCCAGCAGCGCCCTAGCGGGGGGAAATGAGCAGTTCTTC.

The V call is TRBV27, the J call TRBJ2-3, with D tentatively TRBD1 (6 bases). This CDR3 contains 14 residues. Trimming pared 1 base from V and 2 bases from J, leaving 7 bases between. The germline V gene has CDR1 MNHEY and CDR2 SMNVEV (reference sequence). The CDR3 DNA is TGTGCCAGCAGTTTATGGACAGACACAGATACGCAGTATTTT. Translated, it gives CASSLWTDTDTQYF.

The chain is built from TRBV7-2 and TRBJ1-1; TRBD1 matches 9 bases. The length of the CDR3 is 17 residues. J gave up 0 bases and V 1 base, and 6 bases lay outside the gene matches. Germline values: CDR1 SGHTA, CDR2 FQGNSA. DNA for the CDR3: TGTGCCAGCAGCTTAGGGGGGACAGGGAAGATGAACACTGAAGCTTTCTTT. Its protein is CASSLGGTGKMNTEAFF. Full variable domain (outside the CDR3, taken from reference TRBV7-2 and TRBJ1-1): GAGVSQSPSNKVTEKGKDVELRCDPISGHTALYWYRQSLGQGLEFLIYFQGNSAPDKSGLPSDRFSAERTGGSVSTLTIQRTQQEDSAVYLCASSLGGTGKMNTEAFFGQGTRLTVV.

This clonotype showed up just a few times. V is TRBV11-2 and J is TRBJ1-1; TRBD1 matches at 8 bases. V shed 8 bases, J shed 8 bases, and the junction held 10 bases outside the gene matches. This CDR3 spans 13 amino acids. Germline-derived CDR1 and CDR2 are SGHAT and FQNNGV. In DNA form, the CDR3 reads TGTGCCAGCTTAAACTCGGACAGGGACGAAGCTTTCTTT. Its translation is CASLNSDRDEAFF.

The rearrangement links TRBV9 to TRBJ1-1, with a possible D match to TRBD1 (6 bases). Trimming took 3 bases from V and 3 from J, leaving 18 bases between them. Germline V lookup: CDR1 SGDLS, CDR2 YYNGEE. The CDR3 spans 16 residues. The CDR3 region has the DNA TGTGCCAGCAGCGACCCGATGGACAGCGCATACACTGAAGCTTTCTTT. It specifies CASSDPMDSAYTEAFF.

The chain links TRBV20-1 to TRBJ2-3; 11 bases match TRBD2. CDR1 and CDR2 (germline): DFQATT, SNEGSKA (reference sequence). The V and J ends lost 3 bases and 6 bases, in that order; junction bases with no gene match: 8. The CDR3 has 15 amino acids. CDR3 DNA: TGCAGTGCTAGCCCCCCCGCTAGCGGGGGGGATACGCAGTATTTT. It encodes CSASPPASGGDTQYF.

V usage is TRBV4-1 and J usage is TRBJ2-3; D is unclear. V lost 4 bases and J lost 2, with 13 bases in between. This CDR3 is 15 amino acids long. The V gene's germline CDR1 is MGHRA and CDR2 YSYEKL. CDR3 protein: CASSPVAQYTDTQYF. The CDR3 bases are TGCGCCAGCAGCCCGGTCGCCCAGTACACAGATACGCAGTATTTT.

In this sample, this clonotype turned up once. V gene TRBV7-9 combines with J gene TRBJ1-1, with a weak D call TRBD1 (5 bases). The CDR3 runs 11 residues. V was trimmed by 2 bases and J by 11 bases, leaving 9 bases between them. Germline V gene lookup returns CDR1 SEHNR and CDR2 FQNEAQ (reference sequence). The DNA of the CDR3 is TGTGCCAGCAGCTTATTGTGGGACGCTTTCTTT. This encodes CASSLLWDAFF.

The gene calls are TRBV4-3 and TRBJ2-3; perhaps TRBD1 as D (6 bases). The length of the CDR3 is 16 residues. Trimming removed 0 bases at V and 3 bases at J, with 13 bases between. The V gene's germline CDR1 is LGHNA and CDR2 YSLEER. The CDR3 region has the DNA TGCGCCAGCAGCCAAGATATAGGGGGTGGAACAGATACGCAGTATTTT. This sequence encodes CASSQDIGGGTDTQYF.

CDR3 residues: CATSKRQGGYEQYF. In DNA, the CDR3 is TGTGCCACCAGCAAAAGACAGGGAGGGTACGAGCAGTACTTC. The V gene is TRBV15, the J gene TRBJ2-7, with D perhaps matching TRBD1 or TRBD2 (7 bases each). The CDR3 runs to 14 residues. Trimming took 4 bases from V and 4 from J, leaving 14 bases between them. Germline V CDR1 and CDR2: LNHNV, YYDKDF (reference sequence).

V gene TRBV6-5 combines with J gene TRBJ2-7; 7 positions agree with TRBD2. Germline lookup yields CDR1 MNHEY and CDR2 SVGAGI. With 8 bases clipped from V and 2 bases from J, the junction kept 3 bases outside the gene matches. The CDR3 length is 12 residues. This chain's CDR3 is CASGGGTYEQYV. The CDR3 DNA reads TGTGCCAGCGGCGGGGGAACCTACGAGCAGTACGTC.

The chain is built from TRBV7-6 and TRBJ1-6; tentative D call: TRBD1 (5 bases). The CDR3 runs 17 residues. CDR1 and CDR2 from the germline V gene are SGHVS and FNYEAQ. Trimming shortened V by 1 base and J by 6 bases, and 16 bases separated the two germline ends. The DNA of the CDR3 is TGTGCCAGCAGCTTAGAGGGGCAGGGCCTCTTTAATTCACCCCTCCACTTT. Its translation: CASSLEGQGLFNSPLHF.

This clonotype was detected only a few times. This chain joins TRBV20-1 and TRBJ2-1; D possibly corresponds to TRBD1 (5 bases). The ends were cut back, 3 bases at V and 6 bases at J, with 18 bases in the middle. The CDR3 covers 15 residues. Per germline, CDR1 DFQATT and CDR2 SNEGSKA (reference sequence). The CDR3 region is CSASTGPNALNEQFF. In DNA, the CDR3 is TGCAGTGCTAGCACAGGTCCCAACGCCCTCAATGAGCAGTTCTTC.

This clonotype has more than one count but fewer than ten. V and J are TRBV9 and TRBJ1-1; D remains unclear. The CDR3 consists of 14 residues. CDR1 SGDLS and CDR2 YYNGEE come from the germline V gene. Trimming cost V 5 bases and J 4 bases, with 15 bases left between them. The CDR3 loop reads CASRLDVMSTEAFF. The CDR3 nucleotides are TGTGCCAGCAGGTTGGACGTAATGAGCACTGAAGCTTTCTTT.